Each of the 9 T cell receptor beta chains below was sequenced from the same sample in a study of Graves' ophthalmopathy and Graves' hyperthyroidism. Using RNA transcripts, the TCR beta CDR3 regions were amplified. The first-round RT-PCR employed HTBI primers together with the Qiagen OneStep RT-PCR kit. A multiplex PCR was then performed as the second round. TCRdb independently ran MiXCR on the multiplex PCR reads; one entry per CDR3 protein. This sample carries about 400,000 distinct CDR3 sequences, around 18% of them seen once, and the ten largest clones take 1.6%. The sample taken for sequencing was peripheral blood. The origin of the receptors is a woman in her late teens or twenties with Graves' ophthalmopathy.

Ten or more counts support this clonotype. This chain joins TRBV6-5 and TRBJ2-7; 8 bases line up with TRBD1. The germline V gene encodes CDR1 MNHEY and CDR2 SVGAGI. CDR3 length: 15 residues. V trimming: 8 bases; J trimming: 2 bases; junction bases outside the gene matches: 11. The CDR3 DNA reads TGTGCCAGCGAACCAGGGGGCCACGGGCCCTACGAGCAGTACTTC. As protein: CASEPGGHGPYEQYF.

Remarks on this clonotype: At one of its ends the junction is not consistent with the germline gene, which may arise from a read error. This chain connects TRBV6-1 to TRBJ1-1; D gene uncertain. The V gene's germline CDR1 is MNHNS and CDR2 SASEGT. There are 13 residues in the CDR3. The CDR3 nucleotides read TGTGCCAGCAGCGAAGCCCGGGACACTGAAGCTTTCTTT. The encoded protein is CASSEARDTEAFF.

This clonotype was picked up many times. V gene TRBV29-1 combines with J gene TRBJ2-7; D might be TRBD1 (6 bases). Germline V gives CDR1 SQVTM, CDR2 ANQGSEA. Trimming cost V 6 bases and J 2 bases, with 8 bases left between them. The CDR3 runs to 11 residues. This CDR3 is CSVAGAYEQYF. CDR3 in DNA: TGCAGCGTAGCAGGGGCCTACGAGCAGTACTTC.

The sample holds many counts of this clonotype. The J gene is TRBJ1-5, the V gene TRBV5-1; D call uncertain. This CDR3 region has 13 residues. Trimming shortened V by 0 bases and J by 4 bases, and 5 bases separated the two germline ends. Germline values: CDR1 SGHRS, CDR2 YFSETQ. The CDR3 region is CASSLEQNQPQHF. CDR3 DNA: TGCGCCAGCAGCTTGGAACAGAATCAGCCCCAGCATTTT.

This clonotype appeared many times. CDR3 nucleotides: TGTGCCAGCAGCCATGGCAGTTCCTACGAGCAGTACTTC. Protein product: CASSHGSSYEQYF. The chain joins TRBV27 to TRBJ2-7; D remains unclear. This CDR3 has 13 amino acids. Germline-derived CDR1 and CDR2 are MNHEY and SMNVEV (reference sequence). Trimming removed 6 bases at V and 1 base at J, with 10 bases between.

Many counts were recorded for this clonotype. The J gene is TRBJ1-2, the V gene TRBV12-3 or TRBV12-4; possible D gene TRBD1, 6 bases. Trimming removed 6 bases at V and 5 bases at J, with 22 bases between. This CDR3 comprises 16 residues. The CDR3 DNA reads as TGTGCCAGCAGCCTCTCTGGTTTGGGGGCGGAGTATGGCTACACCTTC. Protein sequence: CASSLSGLGAEYGYTF.

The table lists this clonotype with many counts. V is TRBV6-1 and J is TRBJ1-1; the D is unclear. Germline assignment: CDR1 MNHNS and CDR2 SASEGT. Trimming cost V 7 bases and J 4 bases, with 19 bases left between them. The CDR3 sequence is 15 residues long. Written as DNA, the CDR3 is TGTGCCAGCAATGGCCGAAGAGGACGAGGCACTGAAGCTTTCTTT. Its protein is CASNGRRGRGTEAFF.

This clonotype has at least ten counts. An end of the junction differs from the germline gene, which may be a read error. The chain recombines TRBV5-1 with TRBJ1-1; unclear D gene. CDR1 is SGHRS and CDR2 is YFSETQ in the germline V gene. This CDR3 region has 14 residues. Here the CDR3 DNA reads TGCACCAGCAGCCCCCACTCACCGAACACTGAAGCTTTCTTT. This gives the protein CTSSPHSPNTEAFF.

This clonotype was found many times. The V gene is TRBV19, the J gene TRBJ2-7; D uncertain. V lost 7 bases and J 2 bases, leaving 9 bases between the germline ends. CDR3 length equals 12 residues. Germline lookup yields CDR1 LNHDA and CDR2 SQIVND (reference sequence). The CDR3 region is CASKSPAYEQYF. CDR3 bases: TGTGCCAGTAAAAGTCCGGCCTACGAGCAGTACTTC.